This T cell receptor beta chain was sequenced in a study of cytomegalovirus exposure and HLA in healthy donors. The study's findings and limits: Later, an analysis found that common viral pathogens appeared to be linked with several of the most significant clusters. Immune exposure data for these donors was limited to CMV serostatus. Later on, a genetic analysis was performed. It linked a missense variant in DCLRE1C with V- and J-gene trimming of TCR beta.

The CDR3 is 15 residues long. The V gene lost 3 bases and the J gene lost 7 bases, with 15 bases spanning the gap. In germline, CDR1 is SGHAT, CDR2 FQNNGV. The PCR used 60 Vbeta and 13 Jbeta primers. Sequencing used immunoSEQ multiplex PCR; TCRdb keeps in-frame clones, though not all of them. Of under 200,000 clones listed, 65% to 90% are singletons. In regard to this clone: Its target is not known.

The clonotype comes from a human donor in good health. The chain uses TRBV11-2 and TRBJ2-2, with D possibly matching TRBD1 (5 bases). What was sequenced was PBMCs. This CDR3 is CASSFPLGLGGELFF. CDR3 DNA: TGTGCCAGCAGCTTCCCTTTGGGGCTGGGCGGGGAGCTGTTTTTT.